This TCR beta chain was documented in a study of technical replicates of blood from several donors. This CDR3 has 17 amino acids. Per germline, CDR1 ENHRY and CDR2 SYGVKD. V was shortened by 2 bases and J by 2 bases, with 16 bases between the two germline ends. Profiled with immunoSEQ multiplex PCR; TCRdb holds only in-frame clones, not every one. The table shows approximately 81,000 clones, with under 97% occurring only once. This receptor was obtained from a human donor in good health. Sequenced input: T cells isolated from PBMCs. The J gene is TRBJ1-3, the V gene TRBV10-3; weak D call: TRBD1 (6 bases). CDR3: CAISETNRVLTGNTIYF. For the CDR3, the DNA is TGTGCCATCAGTGAGACGAACAGGGTCCTGACTGGAAACACCATATATTTT.